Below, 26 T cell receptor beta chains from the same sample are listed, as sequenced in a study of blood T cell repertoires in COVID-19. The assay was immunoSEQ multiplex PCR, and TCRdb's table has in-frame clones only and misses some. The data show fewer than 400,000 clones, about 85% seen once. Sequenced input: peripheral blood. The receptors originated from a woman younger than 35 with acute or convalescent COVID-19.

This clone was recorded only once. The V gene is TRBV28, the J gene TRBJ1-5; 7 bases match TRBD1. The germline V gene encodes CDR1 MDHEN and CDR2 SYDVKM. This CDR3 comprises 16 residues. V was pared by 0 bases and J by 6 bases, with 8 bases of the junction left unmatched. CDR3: CASSLWGRGTGQPQHF. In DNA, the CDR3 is TGTGCCAGCAGTTTATGGGGCAGGGGGACCGGTCAGCCCCAGCATTTT.

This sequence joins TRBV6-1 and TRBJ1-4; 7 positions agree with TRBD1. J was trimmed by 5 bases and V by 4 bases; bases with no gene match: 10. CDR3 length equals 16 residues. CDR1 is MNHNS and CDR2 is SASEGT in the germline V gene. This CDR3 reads CASSGNLQGWNEKLFF. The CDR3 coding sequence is TGTGCCAGCAGTGGAAACCTACAGGGGTGGAATGAAAAACTGTTTTTT.

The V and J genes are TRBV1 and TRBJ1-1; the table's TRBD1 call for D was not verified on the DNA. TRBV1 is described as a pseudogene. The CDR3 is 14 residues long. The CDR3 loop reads CTSSQVTMNTEAFF. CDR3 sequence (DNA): TGCACCAGCAGCCAAGTAACAATGAACACTGAAGCTTTCTTT.

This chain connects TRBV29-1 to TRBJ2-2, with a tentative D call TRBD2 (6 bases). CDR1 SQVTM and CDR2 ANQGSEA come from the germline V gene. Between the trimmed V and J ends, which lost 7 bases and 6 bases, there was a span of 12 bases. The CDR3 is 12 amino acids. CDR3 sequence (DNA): TGCAGCGCTACCCGCGGGGCCGGGGAGCTGTTTTTT. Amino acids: CSATRGAGELFF.

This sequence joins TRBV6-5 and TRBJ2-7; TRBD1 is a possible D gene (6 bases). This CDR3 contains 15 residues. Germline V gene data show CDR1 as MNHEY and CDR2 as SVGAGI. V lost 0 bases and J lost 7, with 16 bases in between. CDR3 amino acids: CASSYSITGQGEQYF. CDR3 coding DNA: TGTGCCAGCAGTTACTCGATAACAGGGCAAGGGGAGCAGTACTTC.

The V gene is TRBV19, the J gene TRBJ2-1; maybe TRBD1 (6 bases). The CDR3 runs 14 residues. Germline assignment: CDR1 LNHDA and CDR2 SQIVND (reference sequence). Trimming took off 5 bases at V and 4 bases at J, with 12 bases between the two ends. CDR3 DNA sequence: TGTGCCAGTAGTTGGACAGCGGCTTACAATGAGCAGTTCTTC. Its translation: CASSWTAAYNEQFF.

CDR3 in amino acids: CASSLTPGTVVEKLFF. Written as DNA, the CDR3 is TGTGCCAGCAGTTTAACCCCCGGGACAGTCGTGGAAAAACTGTTTTTT. This rearrangement joins TRBV28 to TRBJ1-4; 7 bases are a match to TRBD1. V dropped 2 bases and J dropped 8; count of bases not matched to a gene: 11. Germline-derived CDR1 and CDR2 are MDHEN and SYDVKM. The CDR3 has 16 residues.

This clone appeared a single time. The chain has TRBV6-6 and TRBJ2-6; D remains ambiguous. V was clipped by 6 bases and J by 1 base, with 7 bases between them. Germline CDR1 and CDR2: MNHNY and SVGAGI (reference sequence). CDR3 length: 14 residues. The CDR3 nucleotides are TGTGCCAGCAGACTCATTTCTGGGGCCAACGTCCTGACTTTC. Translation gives CASRLISGANVLTF.

CDR3 DNA: TGTGCCAGCAGTCCCACCGGCAGGGATACAGAAAAACTGTTTTTT. Its translation: CASSPTGRDTEKLFF. The chain couples TRBV7-8 to TRBJ1-4; D is possibly TRBD1 (5 bases). The germline V gene encodes CDR1 SGHVS and CDR2 FQNEAQ. The CDR3 extends over 15 amino acids. Between the trimmed V and J ends, which lost 6 bases and 8 bases, there was a span of 19 bases. Full variable domain (missing parts from reference TRBV7-8 and TRBJ1-4): GAGVSQSPRYKVAKRGQDVALRCDPISGHVSLFWYQQALGQGPEFLTYFQNEAQLDKSGLPSDRFFAERPEGSVSTLKIQRTQQEDSAVYLCASSPTGRDTEKLFFGSGTQLSVL.

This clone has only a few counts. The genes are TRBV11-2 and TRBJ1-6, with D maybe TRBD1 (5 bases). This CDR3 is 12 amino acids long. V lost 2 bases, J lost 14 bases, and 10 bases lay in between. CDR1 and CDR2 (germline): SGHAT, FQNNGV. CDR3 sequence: CASSLMGGTLHF. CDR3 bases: TGTGCCAGCAGCTTAATGGGGGGTACCCTCCACTTT.

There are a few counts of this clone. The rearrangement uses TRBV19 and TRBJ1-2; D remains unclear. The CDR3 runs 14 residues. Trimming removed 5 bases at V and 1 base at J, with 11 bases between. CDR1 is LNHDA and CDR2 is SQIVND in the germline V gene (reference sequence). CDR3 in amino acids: CASSWMTNNYGYTF. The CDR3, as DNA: TGTGCCAGTAGTTGGATGACAAATAACTATGGCTACACCTTC.

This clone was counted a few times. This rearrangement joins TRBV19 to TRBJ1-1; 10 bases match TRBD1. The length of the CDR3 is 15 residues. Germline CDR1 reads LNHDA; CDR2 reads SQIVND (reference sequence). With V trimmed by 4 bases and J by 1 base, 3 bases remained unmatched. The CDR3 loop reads CASSRRDRGNTEAFF. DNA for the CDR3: TGTGCCAGTAGTAGACGGGACAGGGGGAACACTGAAGCTTTCTTT.

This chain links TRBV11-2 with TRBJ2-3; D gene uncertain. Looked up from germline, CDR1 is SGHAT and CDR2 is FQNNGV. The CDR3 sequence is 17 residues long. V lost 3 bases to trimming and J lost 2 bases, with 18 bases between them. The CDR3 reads CASSLLYFSLTTDTQYF. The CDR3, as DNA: TGTGCCAGCAGCTTGTTGTACTTTTCCTTAACCACAGATACGCAGTATTTT.

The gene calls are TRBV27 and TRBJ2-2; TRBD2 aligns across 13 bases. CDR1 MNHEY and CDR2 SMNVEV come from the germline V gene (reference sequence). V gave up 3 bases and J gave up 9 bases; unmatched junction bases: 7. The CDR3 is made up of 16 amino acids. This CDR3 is CASSFGTSGRGWELFF. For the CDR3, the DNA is TGTGCCAGCAGTTTTGGCACTAGCGGGAGGGGCTGGGAGCTGTTTTTT.

CDR3 DNA: TGCGCCAGCAGCCAAGATCCACCTGGACAGAAGACTAACTATGGCTACACCTTC. Protein: CASSQDPPGQKTNYGYTF. The chain links TRBV4-1 to TRBJ1-2, with D perhaps matching TRBD1 (6 bases). CDR1 and CDR2 (germline): MGHRA, YSYEKL. Trimming pared 0 bases from V and 0 bases from J, leaving 17 bases between. The CDR3 loop spans 18 amino acids.

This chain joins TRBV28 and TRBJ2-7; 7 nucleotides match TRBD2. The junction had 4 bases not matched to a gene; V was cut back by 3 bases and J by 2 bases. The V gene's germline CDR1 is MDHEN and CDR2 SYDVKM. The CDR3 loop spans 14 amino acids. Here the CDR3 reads CASSFRGVAYEQYF. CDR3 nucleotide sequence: TGTGCCAGCAGTTTCCGGGGGGTGGCCTACGAGCAGTACTTC.

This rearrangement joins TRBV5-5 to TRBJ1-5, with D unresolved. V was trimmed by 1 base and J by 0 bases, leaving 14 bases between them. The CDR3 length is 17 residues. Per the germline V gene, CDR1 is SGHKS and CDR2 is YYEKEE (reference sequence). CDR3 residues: CASSLFPSLYSNQPQHF. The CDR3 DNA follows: TGTGCCAGCAGCTTGTTTCCCTCCCTCTATAGCAATCAGCCCCAGCATTTT.

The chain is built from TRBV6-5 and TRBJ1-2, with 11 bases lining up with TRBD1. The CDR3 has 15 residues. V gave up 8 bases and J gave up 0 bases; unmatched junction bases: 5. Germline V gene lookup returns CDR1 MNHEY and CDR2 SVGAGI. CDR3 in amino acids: CASEDRGRANYGYTF. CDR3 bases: TGTGCCAGCGAGGACAGGGGGCGCGCTAACTATGGCTACACCTTC.

In nucleotides, the CDR3 is TGTGCCAGCAGCTCCTTCAGGAACACTGAAGCTTTCTTT. Translated, it gives CASSSFRNTEAFF. The rearrangement links TRBV28 to TRBJ1-1; no clear D. The germline gives CDR1 MDHEN, CDR2 SYDVKM. Trimming left V 6 bases short and J 1 base short, with 9 bases between. The CDR3 covers 13 residues.

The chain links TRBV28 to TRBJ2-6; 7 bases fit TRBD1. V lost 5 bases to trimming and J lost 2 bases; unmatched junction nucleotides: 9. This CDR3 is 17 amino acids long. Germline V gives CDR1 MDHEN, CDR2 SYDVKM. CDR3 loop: CASSSKADRAGANVLTF. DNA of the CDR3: TGTGCCAGCAGTAGCAAAGCCGACAGGGCTGGGGCCAACGTCCTGACTTTC.

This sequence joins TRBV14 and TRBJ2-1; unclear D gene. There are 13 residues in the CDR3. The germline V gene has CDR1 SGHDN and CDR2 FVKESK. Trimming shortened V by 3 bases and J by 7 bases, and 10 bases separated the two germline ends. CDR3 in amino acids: CASSQYPKNEQFF. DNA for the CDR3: TGTGCCAGCAGCCAGTATCCTAAGAATGAGCAGTTCTTC.

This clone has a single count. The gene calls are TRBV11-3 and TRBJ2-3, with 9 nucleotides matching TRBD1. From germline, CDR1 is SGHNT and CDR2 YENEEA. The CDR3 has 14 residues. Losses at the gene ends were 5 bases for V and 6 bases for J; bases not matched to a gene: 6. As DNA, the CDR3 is TGTGCCAGCAGCCTAATGACAGGGGGGGATACGCAGTATTTT. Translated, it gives CASSLMTGGDTQYF.

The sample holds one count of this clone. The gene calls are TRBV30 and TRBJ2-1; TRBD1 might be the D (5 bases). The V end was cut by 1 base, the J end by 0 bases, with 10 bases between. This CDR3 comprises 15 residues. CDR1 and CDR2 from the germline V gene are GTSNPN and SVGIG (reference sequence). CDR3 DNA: TGTGCCTGGAGTGCCGACAGTAGCTCCTACAATGAGCAGTTCTTC. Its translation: CAWSADSSSYNEQFF.

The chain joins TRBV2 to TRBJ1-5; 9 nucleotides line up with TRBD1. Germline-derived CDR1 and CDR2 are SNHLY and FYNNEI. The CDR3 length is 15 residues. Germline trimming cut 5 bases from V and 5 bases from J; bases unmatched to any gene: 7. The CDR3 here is CASSRQGDAHQPQHF. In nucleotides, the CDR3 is TGTGCCAGCAGTCGACAGGGGGACGCGCATCAGCCCCAGCATTTT.

CDR3 coding DNA: TGTGCCAGTCGAGACCGGGACTGGGTGGCCTACGAGCAGTACTTC. It encodes CASRDRDWVAYEQYF. The chain carries TRBV19 and TRBJ2-7, with D maybe TRBD2 (6 bases). Trimming removed 8 bases from V and 2 bases from J, with 19 bases in between. This CDR3 comprises 15 residues. CDR1 is LNHDA and CDR2 is SQIVND in the germline V gene (reference sequence).

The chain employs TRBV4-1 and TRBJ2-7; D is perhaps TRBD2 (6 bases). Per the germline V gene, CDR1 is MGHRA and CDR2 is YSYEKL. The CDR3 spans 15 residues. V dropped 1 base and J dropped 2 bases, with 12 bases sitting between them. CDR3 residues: CASSQVGTGTYEQYF. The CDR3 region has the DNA TGCGCCAGCAGCCAAGTCGGGACTGGAACCTACGAGCAGTACTTC.